One TCR beta chain is described in this entry. These data come from a study of cytomegalovirus exposure and HLA in healthy donors. When sampled, the donors appeared nominally healthy, though they likely had unrecorded immune exposures. Germline CDR1 reads SGHRS; CDR2 reads YFSETQ. V lost 0 bases to trimming and J lost 5 bases, with 15 bases between them. This CDR3 has 15 amino acids. Primers included in the PCR were 60 Vbeta and 13 Jbeta primers. In the original processing: It was a later analysis that counted some 80 million unique TCR beta chains, of which 8.5 million to 12 million were shared. TCRdb's copy holds only in-frame clones and misses some; the assay was immunoSEQ multiplex PCR. V and J calls and clone size follow that table, whereas D and trimming were derived from the DNA. The table has about 73,000 clones, approximately 61% seen once.

The V gene is TRBV5-1, the J gene TRBJ2-7; the D gene is possibly TRBD2 (6 bases). The sequence came from a woman aged 45-59 years in good health and CMV-seropositive. Sequencing was done on a sample of PBMCs. This CDR3 reads CASSLARGGFDEQYF. The CDR3 nucleotides are TGCGCCAGCAGCTTGGCTCGGGGAGGATTTGACGAGCAGTACTTC.